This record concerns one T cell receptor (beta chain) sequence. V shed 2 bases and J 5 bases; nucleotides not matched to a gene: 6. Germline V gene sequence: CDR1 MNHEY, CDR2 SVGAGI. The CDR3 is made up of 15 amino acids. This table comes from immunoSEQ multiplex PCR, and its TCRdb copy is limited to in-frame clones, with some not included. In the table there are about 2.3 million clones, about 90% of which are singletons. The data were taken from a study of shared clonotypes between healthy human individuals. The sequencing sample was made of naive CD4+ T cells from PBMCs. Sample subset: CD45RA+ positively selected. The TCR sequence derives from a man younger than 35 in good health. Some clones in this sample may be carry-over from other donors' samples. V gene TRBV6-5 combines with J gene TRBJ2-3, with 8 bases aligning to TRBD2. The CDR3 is CASSYRAGGRDTQYF. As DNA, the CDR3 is TGTGCCAGCAGTTACCGGGCGGGAGGACGAGATACGCAGTATTTT.